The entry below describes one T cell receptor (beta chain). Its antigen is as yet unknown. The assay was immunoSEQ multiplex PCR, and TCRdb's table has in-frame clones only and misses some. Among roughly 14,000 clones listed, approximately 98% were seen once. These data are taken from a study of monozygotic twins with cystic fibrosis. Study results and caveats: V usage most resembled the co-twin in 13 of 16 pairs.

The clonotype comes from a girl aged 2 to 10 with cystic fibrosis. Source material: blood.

The CDR3: CASSLDFYEQYF. CDR3 sequence (DNA): TGTGCCAGCAGTTTGGACTTCTACGAGCAGTACTTC. This chain links TRBV7-2 with TRBJ2-7; D may be TRBD2 (5 bases). This CDR3 has 12 amino acids. V shed 6 bases and J shed 3 bases, with 9 bases lying between them. The V gene's germline CDR1 is SGHTA and CDR2 FQGNSA.